This is a list of T cell receptor beta chains from one sample in a study of cytomegalovirus exposure and HLA in healthy donors. TCRdb keeps only in-frame clones here, not all; method: immunoSEQ multiplex PCR. The sample data list roughly 53,000 clones. The sequencing input was PBMCs. Every receptor here comes from a man aged 18 to 29 in good health and CMV-seropositive. The CDR3 runs from the conserved cysteine through the conserved F or W. A D gene is named only where the DNA matches it firmly.

D gene,V gene,J gene,CDR3 protein,CDR3 DNA
TRBD2,TRBV11-2,TRBJ2-1,CASSLAGGYNEQFF,TGTGCCAGCAGCTTAGCGGGAGGCTACAATGAGCAGTTCTTC
TRBD2,TRBV9,TRBJ2-3,CASSSQQLSSSGRIDTQYF,TGTGCCAGCAGCTCCCAGCAGCTTAGTTCTAGCGGGAGAATAGATACGCAGTATTTT
NA,TRBV10-1,TRBJ2-3,CASSEQPAPTDTQYF,TGCGCCAGCAGTGAACAGCCCGCCCCGACAGATACGCAGTATTTT
TRBD1,TRBV27,TRBJ2-5,CASSHRQGASQETQYF,TGTGCCAGCAGTCACCGACAGGGGGCCTCCCAAGAGACCCAGTACTTC
TRBD2,TRBV19,TRBJ2-3,CASSIEAGDGTDTQYF,TGTGCCAGTAGTATTGAGGCGGGAGACGGCACAGATACGCAGTATTTT
TRBD2,TRBV6-1,TRBJ2-7,CASRGGTTSYEQYF,TGTGCCAGCAGGGGGGGGACTACCTCCTACGAGCAGTACTTC
NA,TRBV13,TRBJ2-7,CASSYRGGGSYEQYF,TGTGCCAGCAGCTACAGGGGAGGTGGGTCCTACGAGCAGTACTTC
TRBD1,TRBV6-5,TRBJ1-1,CASMITGANTEAFF,TGTGCCAGTATGATTACAGGGGCTAACACTGAAGCTTTCTTT
TRBD2,TRBV12-5,TRBJ2-3,CASGLTISPFAGGQDTQYF,TGTGCTAGTGGTTTGACGATATCCCCATTTGCGGGAGGACAGGATACGCAGTATTTT
TRBD2,TRBV9,TRBJ2-7,CASSVGGTSVYEQYF,TGTGCCAGCAGCGTAGGTGGGACTAGCGTTTACGAGCAGTACTTC
NA,TRBV20-1,TRBJ2-7,CSAGAGNEQYF,TGCAGTGCCGGAGCCGGAAACGAGCAGTACTTC
NA,TRBV19,TRBJ1-2,CASTSDSSNYGYTF,TGTGCCAGTACCTCAGACAGTTCTAACTATGGCTACACCTTC
TRBD2,TRBV15,TRBJ2-3,CATSRDRAGGTDTQYF,TGTGCCACCAGCAGAGACAGGGCGGGAGGCACAGATACGCAGTATTTT
NA,TRBV27,TRBJ1-4,CASSGGGLGGEKLFF,TGTGCCAGCAGTGGGGGTGGGTTAGGGGGAGAAAAACTGTTTTTT
NA,TRBV5-1,TRBJ2-3,CASRDRPFTDTQYF,TGCGCCAGCAGGGACAGACCTTTCACAGATACGCAGTATTTT
TRBD1,TRBV18,TRBJ1-2,CASSPRTGGANYGYTF,TGTGCCAGCTCACCTAGGACAGGGGGCGCGAACTATGGCTACACCTTC
TRBD1,TRBV11-1,TRBJ1-4,CASSLSDREYEELFF,TGTGCCAGCAGCTTATCCGACAGGGAGTATGAGGAACTGTTTTTT
NA,TRBV11-2,TRBJ2-7,CASSLGGGSSYEQYF,TGTGCCAGCAGCTTAGGAGGCGGCAGCTCCTACGAGCAGTACTTC
TRBD2,TRBV11-2,TRBJ2-2,CASSLAASGSTGELFF,TGTGCCAGCAGCTTAGCCGCTAGCGGGAGTACCGGGGAGCTGTTTTTT
NA,TRBV28,TRBJ1-2,CASSPTSPRSGYTF,TGTGCCAGCAGCCCCACCTCCCCTAGAAGTGGCTACACCTTC
NA,TRBV10-2,TRBJ2-1,CASSEIGATYNEQFF,TGCGCCAGCAGTGAGATAGGGGCTACCTACAATGAGCAGTTCTTC
NA,TRBV11-2,TRBJ1-4,CASREIRANEKLFF,TGTGCCAGCAGGGAAATCCGGGCTAATGAAAAACTGTTTTTT
NA,TRBV7-9,TRBJ1-2,CASSSPGQTYGYTF,TGTGCCAGCAGCTCGCCAGGACAGACCTATGGCTACACCTTC
NA,TRBV10-3,TRBJ2-5,CAISDLRVAAPEEETQYF,TGTGCCATCAGTGACCTACGGGTTGCCGCCCCGGAGGAAGAGACCCAGTACTTC
NA,TRBV25-1,TRBJ1-1,CASSALQGTEAFF,TGTGCCAGCAGTGCATTACAGGGCACTGAAGCTTTCTTT
NA,TRBV7-2,TRBJ1-2,CASSLGSRAGYTF,TGTGCCAGCAGCTTAGGGTCGAGAGCTGGCTACACCTTC
TRBD2,TRBV14,TRBJ2-7,CASSPIAGVYEQYF,TGTGCCAGCAGCCCCATAGCGGGAGTGTACGAGCAGTACTTC
TRBD2,TRBV13,TRBJ2-3,CASSSPLAGGPDTQYF,TGTGCCAGCAGCTCCCCCCTAGCGGGAGGGCCAGACACGCAGTATTTT
NA,TRBV2,TRBJ2-1,CASSGRTPDNEQFF,TGTGCCAGCAGTGGGCGGACTCCTGACAATGAGCAGTTCTTC
TRBD2,TRBV9,TRBJ2-1,CASRAGGGPSNEQFF,TGTGCCAGCAGGGCTGGGGGGGGACCCTCCAATGAGCAGTTCTTC
NA,TRBV6-1,TRBJ2-2,CASSPLEGDTGELFF,TGTGCCAGCAGTCCCCTGGAGGGCGACACCGGGGAGCTGTTTTTT
NA,TRBV27,TRBJ1-2,CASSLSSGYGYTF,TGTGCCAGCAGTTTATCCTCGGGTTATGGCTACACCTTC
TRBD2,TRBV5-4,TRBJ2-2,CASSLVGRRAGELFF,TGTGCCAGCAGCTTGGTCGGGAGGAGGGCCGGGGAGCTGTTTTTT
TRBD2,TRBV28,TRBJ2-1,CASSVLAGEGNEQFF,TGTGCCAGCAGCGTTCTAGCGGGAGAGGGCAATGAGCAGTTCTTC
NA,TRBV6-4,TRBJ2-3,CASSDSRRTDTQYF,TGTGCCAGCAGTGACTCGAGGCGCACAGATACGCAGTATTTT
TRBD2,TRBV27,TRBJ2-1,CASRGLAGVREQFF,TGTGCCAGCAGGGGACTAGCGGGAGTCCGTGAGCAGTTCTTC
TRBD2,TRBV6-6,TRBJ2-3,CASSYPGTSGADTQYF,TGTGCCAGCAGTTACCCTGGGACTAGCGGGGCAGATACGCAGTATTTT
NA,TRBV21-1,TRBJ1-3,CASSKTKVRAQRIGNTIYF,TGTGCCAGCAGCAAAACGAAGGTGAGGGCTCAGAGGATTGGAAACACCATATATTTT
NA,TRBV2,TRBJ1-1,CASSERTWNTEAFF,TGTGCCAGCAGTGAACGGACATGGAACACTGAAGCTTTCTTT
TRBD2,TRBV30,TRBJ2-3,CAWDLAGGPDTQYF,TGTGCCTGGGATCTAGCGGGAGGGCCGGATACGCAGTATTTT
TRBD1,TRBV18,TRBJ2-1,CASSDTTGRSSYNEQFF,TGTGCCAGCTCAGATACGACAGGGCGTAGCTCCTACAATGAGCAGTTCTTC
TRBD2,TRBV5-4,TRBJ2-5,CASGSPGLAGGQETQYF,TGTGCCAGCGGATCGCCGGGACTAGCGGGAGGTCAAGAGACCCAGTACTTC
NA,TRBV11-2,TRBJ2-1,CASRNNRGRPPYEQFF,TGTGCCAGCAGGAACAACCGGGGGAGGCCTCCCTATGAGCAGTTCTTC
NA,TRBV7-9,TRBJ1-3,CASSLPGTGNTIYF,TGTGCCAGCAGCTTACCGGGAACCGGAAACACCATATATTTT
TRBD1,TRBV28,TRBJ1-1,CASDDSSQGGAFF,TGTGCCAGCGACGACTCCTCGCAGGGGGGAGCTTTCTTT
NA,TRBV13,TRBJ2-2,CASRGLGGELFF,TGTGCCAGCAGGGGGCTGGGCGGGGAGCTGTTTTTT
TRBD1,TRBV28,TRBJ2-7,CASSFDRVSYEQYF,TGTGCCAGCAGTTTCGACAGGGTCTCCTACGAGCAGTACTTC
NA,TRBV7-9,TRBJ2-2,CASSLGEAGELFF,TGTGCCAGCAGCTTAGGAGAAGCCGGGGAGCTGTTTTTT
NA,TRBV19,TRBJ1-5,CASSIRTWPQHF,TGTGCCAGTAGTATACGGACATGGCCCCAGCATTTT
NA,TRBV29-1,TRBJ2-2,CSVPYYGELFF,TGCAGCGTCCCCTATTACGGGGAGCTGTTTTTT
NA,TRBV7-2,TRBJ2-1,CASSPPGLSLSNEQFF,TGTGCCAGCAGTCCCCCAGGACTCAGCCTAAGCAATGAGCAGTTCTTC
NA,TRBV9,TRBJ2-7,CASNELGLALDEQYF,TGTGCCAGCAACGAACTAGGACTCGCGCTGGACGAGCAGTACTTC
TRBD2,TRBV4-1,TRBJ2-5,CASSHPGLAGGPFQETQYF,TGCGCCAGCAGCCATCCGGGACTAGCGGGAGGCCCGTTCCAAGAGACCCAGTACTTC
TRBD2,TRBV5-1,TRBJ2-7,CASSFVSAGGLNEQYF,TGCGCCAGCAGCTTTGTATCGGCGGGAGGGCTGAACGAGCAGTACTTC